Each of the 23 T cell receptor beta chains below was sequenced from the same sample in a study of T cell responses to AZD1222 COVID-19 vaccine. Using immunoSEQ multiplex PCR, the repertoire was profiled, and TCRdb retains in-frame clones only, with some absent. The sample lists 150,000 to 200,000 clones, under 95% seen once, with over 4.5% in the top ten. Sequenced here: peripheral blood, sampled 28 days after the second AZD1222 dose. Receptors were obtained from an adult who received the AZD1222 COVID-19 vaccine.

This sequence joins TRBV29-1 and TRBJ2-7; a possible D gene is TRBD2 (6 bases). CDR1 is SQVTM, CDR2 ANQGSEA, per germline. CDR3 size: 14 residues. The germline V and J ends were trimmed by 0 bases and 3 bases, with 12 bases remaining between them. The CDR3 DNA sequence: TGCAGCGTTGAAGATTCGGGGGAAAGCTACGAGCAGTACTTC. As protein: CSVEDSGESYEQYF.

The V call is TRBV4-3, the J call TRBJ2-7; 11 bases fit TRBD2. CDR3 length: 16 amino acids. The germline V gene encodes CDR1 LGHNA and CDR2 YSLEER. The V and J ends lost 4 bases and 2 bases, in that order; junction bases with no gene match: 7. This CDR3 reads CASSPKLAGAAYEQYF. The CDR3 region has the DNA TGCGCCAGCAGCCCAAAACTAGCGGGAGCCGCCTACGAGCAGTACTTC.

The CDR3 DNA reads TGTGCCAGCAGTTTGACTGGTGGACAGGGGCATCCCGAAGCTTTCTTT. Residues: CASSLTGGQGHPEAFF. The chain combines TRBV28 with TRBJ1-1; 9 bases are a match to TRBD1. V was pared by 3 bases and J by 8 bases, with 13 bases of the junction left unmatched. From germline, CDR1 is MDHEN and CDR2 SYDVKM. This CDR3 is 16 amino acids long.

Points on this clone: The sample holds other DNA sequences that translate to the same CDR3. The chain couples TRBV10-2 to TRBJ2-3; D not resolved. Germline V gives CDR1 WSHSY, CDR2 SAAADI. Deletions cut 2 bases from V and 6 bases from J, with 3 bases between. The CDR3 runs to 11 residues. CDR3 coding DNA: TGCGCCAGCAGTGAGGGGGATACGCAGTATTTT. Protein sequence: CASSEGDTQYF.

The chain is built from TRBV3-1 (or the pseudogene TRBV3-2) and TRBJ2-7; D possibly matches TRBD1 or TRBD2 (7 bases each). Germline CDR1 reads LGHDT; CDR2 reads YNNKEL (reference sequence). This CDR3 region has 15 residues. Trimming took off 4 bases at V and 3 bases at J, with 16 bases between the two ends. CDR3 loop: CASSPEQGRVYEQYF. CDR3 in DNA: TGTGCCAGCAGCCCAGAACAGGGGAGGGTCTACGAGCAGTACTTC.

This chain joins TRBV5-5 and TRBJ2-7; the D is unclear. Germline V gene sequence: CDR1 SGHKS, CDR2 YYEKEE (reference sequence). This CDR3 comprises 15 residues. The V gene lost 0 bases and the J gene lost 0 bases, with 10 bases spanning the gap. The DNA for the CDR3 is TGTGCCAGCAGCTTGGTAGGGCGGAGCTCCTACGAGCAGTACTTC. Protein sequence: CASSLVGRSSYEQYF.

The chain uses TRBV4-1 and TRBJ2-1, with a tentative D call TRBD1 (5 bases). Trimming removed 4 bases from V and 10 bases from J, with 17 bases in between. Germline CDR1 is MGHRA and CDR2 is YSYEKL. This CDR3 comprises 14 residues. The CDR3 here is CASSPPRQGSEQFF. The CDR3 DNA follows: TGCGCCAGCAGCCCCCCCAGGCAGGGTTCAGAGCAGTTCTTC.

The chain links TRBV28 to TRBJ1-5, with 10 bases fitting TRBD1. Germline-derived CDR1 and CDR2 are MDHEN and SYDVKM. The CDR3 is 16 amino acids. Losses at the gene ends were 8 bases for V and 3 bases for J; bases not matched to a gene: 10. This CDR3 is CASSSGGQGNNQPQHF. The CDR3 DNA reads TGTGCCAGCTCCTCGGGGGGACAGGGGAACAATCAGCCCCAGCATTTT.

V gene TRBV6-5 combines with J gene TRBJ1-6, with a possible D match to TRBD1 (6 bases). Germline V lookup: CDR1 MNHEY, CDR2 SVGAGI. CDR3 length: 14 residues. V lost 6 bases, J lost 6 bases, and 12 bases lay in between. Written as DNA, the CDR3 is TGTGCCAGCAGACCCGGACAGAGTAATTCACCCCTCCACTTT. It codes for CASRPGQSNSPLHF.

The V gene is TRBV29-1, the J gene TRBJ1-4; TRBD1 agrees at 8 bases. Germline loops: CDR1 SQVTM, CDR2 ANQGSEA. J was trimmed by 4 bases and V by 3 bases; bases with no gene match: 7. CDR3 length: 15 amino acids. This CDR3 reads CSVEILDRVNEKLFF. CDR3 DNA sequence: TGCAGCGTTGAGATCCTGGACAGGGTTAATGAAAAACTGTTTTTT. Full variable domain (remainder filled in from reference TRBV29-1 and TRBJ1-4): SAVISQKPSRDICQRGTSLTIQCQVDSQVTMMFWYRQQPGQSLTLIATANQGSEATYESGFVIDKFPISRPNLTFSTLTVSNMSPEDSSIYLCSVEILDRVNEKLFFGSGTQLSVL.

The chain carries TRBV19 and TRBJ1-1; tentatively, D is TRBD1 (6 bases). The germline V gene has CDR1 LNHDA and CDR2 SQIVND (reference sequence). V was cut by 5 bases and J by 0 bases, with 10 bases left in between. The CDR3 runs 14 residues. The CDR3 loop reads CASSPGHLNTEAFF. CDR3 coding DNA: TGTGCCAGTAGTCCGGGACACCTGAACACTGAAGCTTTCTTT.

The chain combines TRBV2 with TRBJ1-3, with D maybe TRBD1 (6 bases). The V gene lost 10 bases and the J gene lost 0 bases, with 16 bases spanning the gap. CDR3 length: 15 amino acids. Germline CDR1 is SNHLY and CDR2 is FYNNEI. The CDR3 sequence is CATSPQGLSGNTIYF. The CDR3 coding sequence is TGTGCCACTTCCCCCCAGGGGCTCTCTGGAAACACCATATATTTT.

The V gene is TRBV7-6, the J gene TRBJ2-2; 7 positions match TRBD2. Germline values: CDR1 SGHVS, CDR2 FNYEAQ. The length of the CDR3 is 16 residues. V shed 1 base, J shed 4 bases, and the junction held 6 bases outside the gene matches. Here the CDR3 reads CASSLGGRGATGELFF. In DNA, the CDR3 is TGTGCCAGCAGCTTAGGCGGGAGAGGGGCCACCGGGGAGCTGTTTTTT.

This chain joins TRBV6-1 and TRBJ2-7, with D tentatively TRBD2 (7 bases). The germline gives CDR1 MNHNS, CDR2 SASEGT. The length of the CDR3 is 16 residues. With 2 bases removed from V and 3 bases from J, the gap between germline ends came to 17 bases. This CDR3 is CASSERGGSSIYEQYF. The CDR3 DNA sequence: TGTGCCAGCAGTGAAAGGGGGGGTTCCTCCATCTACGAGCAGTACTTC.

The chain employs TRBV7-2 and TRBJ2-7; D remains ambiguous. The V and J ends lost 6 bases and 2 bases respectively, with 11 bases between them. Germline V lookup: CDR1 SGHTA, CDR2 FQGNSA. The CDR3 covers 13 residues. The CDR3: CASRSTPTYEQYF. The DNA for the CDR3 is TGTGCCAGCAGGTCGACACCGACCTACGAGCAGTACTTC.

The rearrangement links TRBV2 to TRBJ1-5, with TRBD1 matching 10 bases. Looked up from germline, CDR1 is SNHLY and CDR2 is FYNNEI. The CDR3 is 15 residues long. Trimming took 1 base from V and 7 from J; bases not matched to a gene: 4. CDR3: CASSEGQGAWQPQHF. The CDR3 bases are TGTGCCAGCAGTGAAGGACAGGGGGCCTGGCAGCCCCAGCATTTT. Full variable domain (rest looked up from reference TRBV2 and TRBJ1-5): EPEVTQTPSHQVTQMGQEVILRCVPISNHLYFYWYRQILGQKVEFLVSFYNNEISEKSEIFDDQFSVERPDGSNFTLKIRSTKLEDSAMYFCASSEGQGAWQPQHFGDGTRLSIL.

This clone has only a few counts. The V call is TRBV4-1, the J call TRBJ1-6, with D perhaps TRBD1 (5 bases). Germline assignment: CDR1 MGHRA and CDR2 YSYEKL. V was shortened by 0 bases and J by 6 bases, with 12 bases between the two germline ends. CDR3 length equals 16 residues. This CDR3 is CASSQDRPGFNSPLHF. The CDR3 coding sequence is TGCGCCAGCAGCCAAGATCGGCCAGGGTTTAATTCACCCCTCCACTTT.

The genes are TRBV6-5 and TRBJ1-5; 7 nucleotides agree with TRBD1. This CDR3 is 13 amino acids long. The germline V gene has CDR1 MNHEY and CDR2 SVGAGI. J lost 5 bases, V lost 6 bases, and 4 bases had no gene match. The CDR3 loop reads CASRETGYQPQHF. The CDR3 DNA reads TGTGCCAGCAGGGAGACAGGGTATCAGCCCCAGCATTTT.

The CDR3 here is CSVGSESETQYF. The DNA of the CDR3 is TGCAGCGTGGGGAGCGAGTCAGAGACCCAGTACTTC. This rearrangement joins TRBV29-1 to TRBJ2-5; TRBD2 might be the D (5 bases). From germline, CDR1 is SQVTM and CDR2 ANQGSEA. The CDR3 covers 12 residues. V shed 6 bases and J shed 4 bases, with 12 bases lying between them.

The CDR3 is CASSPGEAGGVLYNEQFF. The CDR3 DNA sequence: TGCGCCAGCAGCCCAGGTGAAGCGGGTGGCGTACTTTACAATGAGCAGTTCTTC. This chain links TRBV5-1 with TRBJ2-1, with D possibly being TRBD2 (6 bases). CDR1 and CDR2 from the germline V gene are SGHRS and YFSETQ. Trimming cost V 4 bases and J 4 bases, with 24 bases left between them. The CDR3 is 18 amino acids. Filled out from reference TRBV5-1 and TRBJ2-1, the complete variable domain reads KAGVTQTPRYLIKTRGQQVTLSCSPISGHRSVSWYQQTPGQGLQFLFEYFSETQRNKGNFPGRFSGRQFSNSRSEMNVSTLELGDSALYLCASSPGEAGGVLYNEQFFGPGTRLTVL.

V is TRBV6-6 and J is TRBJ1-1; D call uncertain. With 7 bases removed from V and 4 bases from J, the gap between germline ends came to 7 bases. This CDR3 is built from 11 residues. The germline gives CDR1 MNHNY, CDR2 SVGAGI (reference sequence). In DNA form, the CDR3 reads TGTGCCAGCACCGGCTCCACTGAAGCTTTCTTT. Its translation: CASTGSTEAFF.

CDR3 in DNA: TGTGCCAGCGAAAGGGCAGGGAGCATGAACACTGAAGCTTTCTTT. Its translation is CASERAGSMNTEAFF. J is TRBJ1-1 and V is TRBV7-2, with D perhaps TRBD1 (5 bases). Germline CDR1 and CDR2: SGHTA and FQGNSA. Trimming removed 8 bases from V and 0 bases from J, with 16 bases in between. The CDR3 covers 15 residues.

This clone was observed a few times. The chain has TRBV19 and TRBJ2-1, with D hard to call. This CDR3 is 15 amino acids long. V was pared by 0 bases and J by 0 bases, with 6 bases between. Looked up from germline, CDR1 is LNHDA and CDR2 is SQIVND (reference sequence). For the CDR3, the DNA is TGTGCCAGTAGTATAGAGTCAAGCTCCTACAATGAGCAGTTCTTC. It encodes CASSIESSSYNEQFF.